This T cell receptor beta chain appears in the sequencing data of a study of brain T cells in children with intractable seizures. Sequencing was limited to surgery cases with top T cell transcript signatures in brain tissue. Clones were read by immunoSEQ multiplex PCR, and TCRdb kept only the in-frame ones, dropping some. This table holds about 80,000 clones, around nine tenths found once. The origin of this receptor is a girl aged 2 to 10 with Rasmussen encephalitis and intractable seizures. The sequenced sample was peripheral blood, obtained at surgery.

For the CDR3, the DNA is TGTGCCAGCAGCCCCAGGGACAGCTACTACGAGCAGTACTTC. Translated, it gives CASSPRDSYYEQYF. The gene calls are TRBV7-6 and TRBJ2-7; 7 bases align to TRBD1. The CDR3 runs 14 residues. CDR1 and CDR2 (germline): SGHVS, FNYEAQ. V lost 5 bases and J lost 3; bases outside the gene matches: 7.